This passage covers 16 T cell receptor beta chains from one sample sequenced in a study of shared clonotypes between healthy human individuals. TCRdb keeps only in-frame clones here, not all; method: immunoSEQ multiplex PCR. Seen here are 950,000 to 1,100,000 clones, around 78% observed once, and the top ten hold around 0.6%. Sequenced material: memory CD4+ T cells from PBMCs. Specified subset: CD45RA-negative fraction. The origin of the receptors is a man aged 18-30 years in good health. Some clones in this sample may be carry-over from other donors' samples.

J is TRBJ2-6 and V is TRBV28; either TRBD1 or TRBD2 may fit D (5 bases each). CDR1 MDHEN and CDR2 SYDVKM come from the germline V gene. V was clipped by 10 bases and J by 3 bases, with 13 bases between them. This CDR3 spans 14 amino acids. The CDR3, as DNA: TGTGCCACCCTGGTGGGGGATGGGGCCAACGTCCTGACTTTC. Protein sequence: CATLVGDGANVLTF.

The chain has TRBV19 and TRBJ2-7; 9 bases are shared with TRBD1. Germline assignment: CDR1 LNHDA and CDR2 SQIVND (reference sequence). Trimming cost V 6 bases and J 0 bases; bases outside gene matches: 3. This CDR3 contains 14 residues. The CDR3 nucleotides read TGTGCCAGTAGGGGGACAGGGTTCTCCTACGAGCAGTACTTC. The encoded protein is CASRGTGFSYEQYF. Looking up the rest from reference TRBV19 and TRBJ2-7 gives the full variable domain: DGGITQSPKYLFRKEGQNVTLSCEQNLNHDAMYWYRQDPGQGLRLIYYSQIVNDFQKGDIAEGYSVSREKKESFPLTVTSAQKNPTAFYLCASRGTGFSYEQYFGPGTRLTVT.

The chain is built from TRBV11-1 and TRBJ1-2; D unclear. The CDR3 has 15 amino acids. CDR1 is SGHAT, CDR2 FQDESV, per germline (reference sequence). The germline V and J ends were trimmed by 5 bases and 4 bases, with 17 bases remaining between them. The DNA for the CDR3 is TGTGCCAGCAGCCCTTTAGTCGGGGAGACCTATGGCTACACCTTC. Its protein product is CASSPLVGETYGYTF. Filled out from reference TRBV11-1 and TRBJ1-2, the complete variable domain reads EAEVAQSPRYKITEKSQAVAFWCDPISGHATLYWYRQILGQGPELLVQFQDESVVDDSQLPKDRFSAERLKGVDSTLKIQPAELGDSAMYLCASSPLVGETYGYTFGSGTRLTVV.

This clone was picked up many times. The J gene is TRBJ1-2, the V gene TRBV4-2, with D unclear. V gave up 1 base and J gave up 4 bases, with 19 bases separating them. The CDR3 totals 17 residues. Looked up from germline, CDR1 is LGHNA and CDR2 is YNFKEQ. DNA for the CDR3: TGTGCCAGCAGCCAAGTGGGAGGACGAGCAGGAGTCTATGGCTACACCTTC. This sequence encodes CASSQVGGRAGVYGYTF.

With respect to this clone: This sample also contains other DNA sequences that code for the same CDR3. The chain combines TRBV7-9 with TRBJ1-3; D is unclear. V was clipped by 1 base and J by 0 bases, with 4 bases between them. In germline, CDR1 is SEHNR, CDR2 FQNEAQ (reference sequence). The length of the CDR3 is 14 residues. CDR3 region: CASSLENSGNTIYF. CDR3 nucleotides: TGTGCCAGCAGCTTAGAAAACTCTGGAAACACCATATATTTT.

The chain has TRBV5-1 and TRBJ2-7, with D uncertain. Germline values: CDR1 SGHRS, CDR2 YFSETQ. Trimming shortened V by 4 bases and J by 4 bases, and 15 bases separated the two germline ends. The CDR3 sequence is 14 residues long. The CDR3 DNA follows: TGCGCCAGCAGCCCCGAGCCCGTACAGTACGAGCAGTACTTC. Encoded protein: CASSPEPVQYEQYF. Complete variable domain (other parts from reference TRBV5-1 and TRBJ2-7): KAGVTQTPRYLIKTRGQQVTLSCSPISGHRSVSWYQQTPGQGLQFLFEYFSETQRNKGNFPGRFSGRQFSNSRSEMNVSTLELGDSALYLCASSPEPVQYEQYFGPGTRLTVT.

Comment on this clone: This sample also contains other DNA sequences that code for the same CDR3. The chain employs TRBV5-1 and TRBJ2-7; 7 bases are a match to TRBD2. V gave up 4 bases and J gave up 1 base; unmatched junction bases: 8. Germline assignment: CDR1 SGHRS and CDR2 YFSETQ. This CDR3 is 15 amino acids long. Here the CDR3 reads CASSPSASGSYEQYF. CDR3 nucleotide sequence: TGCGCCAGCAGCCCCAGCGCTAGCGGATCCTACGAGCAGTACTTC.

The chain recombines TRBV30 with TRBJ1-4, with 7 positions matching TRBD1. After removal of 1 base from V and 7 bases from J, the junction contained 6 bases not matched to a gene. Per germline, CDR1 GTSNPN and CDR2 SVGIG (reference sequence). The CDR3 has 14 amino acids. CDR3 loop: CAWSGIGTVEKLFF. The CDR3 nucleotides are TGTGCCTGGAGTGGAATCGGGACAGTTGAAAAACTGTTTTTT.

V gene TRBV6-5 combines with J gene TRBJ2-1, with D unclear. Germline-derived CDR1 and CDR2 are MNHEY and SVGAGI. Trimming shortened V by 0 bases and J by 9 bases, and 3 bases separated the two germline ends. There are 11 residues in the CDR3. CDR3 loop: CASSYSGEQFF. CDR3 nucleotides: TGTGCCAGCAGTTACTCTGGTGAGCAGTTCTTC.

This clone has a single count. The likely explanation is a read error, given a far larger clone one base away. Other DNA sequences in the sample encode the same CDR3. The chain has TRBV30 and TRBJ1-1; 10 bases match TRBD1. The CDR3 length is 13 residues. V lost 1 base and J lost 7; bases outside the gene matches: 3. Germline CDR1 and CDR2: GTSNPN and SVGIG (reference sequence). CDR3 amino acids: CAWSAGQGSEAFF. The CDR3 DNA is TGTGCCTGGAGTGCGGGACAGGGGAGTGAAGCTTTCTTT.

A single count supports this clone. Here the CDR3 DNA reads TGTGCCTGGAGTAGGGTAGGGGAGCAGTACTTC. It specifies CAWSRVGEQYF. The rearrangement uses TRBV30 and TRBJ2-5; D possibly matches TRBD1 or TRBD2 (5 bases each). The CDR3 runs 11 residues. Trimming stripped 2 bases from V and 11 bases from J, with 12 bases between. Germline loops: CDR1 GTSNPN, CDR2 SVGIG (reference sequence).

CDR3 amino acids: CASSLGVGEKLFF. In DNA form, the CDR3 reads TGTGCCAGCAGCTTAGGGGTAGGGGAAAAACTGTTTTTT. The J gene is TRBJ1-4, the V gene TRBV7-9; unclear D gene. The ends were cut back, 1 base at V and 8 bases at J, with 8 bases in the middle. The CDR3 has 13 amino acids. CDR1 is SEHNR, CDR2 FQNEAQ, per germline (reference sequence). Full variable domain (remainder filled in from reference TRBV7-9 and TRBJ1-4): DTGVSQNPRHKITKRGQNVTFRCDPISEHNRLYWYRQTLGQGPEFLTYFQNEAQLEKSRLLSDRFSAERPKGSFSTLEIQRTEQGDSAMYLCASSLGVGEKLFFGSGTQLSVL.

In this sample, this clone turned up a few times. J is TRBJ2-3 and V is TRBV28; tentative D call: TRBD1 (5 bases). V was shortened by 2 bases and J by 6 bases, with 12 bases between the two germline ends. The CDR3 is made up of 14 amino acids. Looked up from germline, CDR1 is MDHEN and CDR2 is SYDVKM. CDR3 region: CASSLQGFTDTQYF. CDR3 sequence (DNA): TGTGCCAGCAGTTTACAGGGTTTTACGGATACGCAGTATTTT.

The gene calls are TRBV29-1 and TRBJ2-7; D is tentatively TRBD1 or TRBD2 (6 bases each). This CDR3 has 12 amino acids. The V end was cut by 6 bases, the J end by 4 bases, with 13 bases between. Germline V gives CDR1 SQVTM, CDR2 ANQGSEA. CDR3 nucleotide sequence: TGCAGCGTCGCGGAGGGGGGATACGAGCAGTACTTC. Protein product: CSVAEGGYEQYF.

A remark on this clone: This specimen includes other DNA sequences encoding the same CDR3. CDR3 amino acids: CASSIRTSTDTQYF. The CDR3 DNA reads TGTGCCAGCAGCATTAGAACTAGCACAGATACGCAGTATTTT. This sequence joins TRBV9 and TRBJ2-3; D is undetermined. The CDR3 has 14 residues. The germline V gene has CDR1 SGDLS and CDR2 YYNGEE. Trimming cost V 4 bases and J 0 bases, with 9 bases left between them.

This chain joins TRBV7-9 and TRBJ2-5; 7 positions agree with TRBD2. There are 16 residues in the CDR3. The germline V gene encodes CDR1 SEHNR and CDR2 FQNEAQ (reference sequence). V dropped 3 bases and J dropped 3; count of bases not matched to a gene: 10. CDR3 bases: TGTGCCAGCAGCTTTGGGACCCTTGGGACTAAAGAGACCCAGTACTTC. It encodes CASSFGTLGTKETQYF.